This T cell receptor beta chain emerged from a study of T cells after yellow fever vaccination. Study overall: Fractions with few cells were prepared using SMART-Seq v4 Ultra Low Input. Findings and limits, study-wide: Peaking on day 5 versus 15, the secondary response was faster but weaker. Researchers cautioned that FACS-sorted repertoires could harbor abundant clonotypes contaminating from the bulk population. Primary-vaccination clones mostly resurfaced post-booster (less than 98% CD4, roughly 90% CD8).

A single record per CDR3 protein comes from TCRdb applying MiXCR to the 5' RACE reads. This sample has more than 55,000 distinct CDR3 sequences, with about 7% found just once. The CDR3 loop spans 16 amino acids. V was pared by 0 bases and J by 5 bases, with 8 bases of the junction left unmatched. The germline V gene encodes CDR1 LGHNA and CDR2 YNFKEQ. This clonotype appeared many times. Its antigen is currently unknown. The material sequenced was CD8+ T cells sorted from PBMCs, taken 15 days after the yellow fever booster vaccination. The chain recombines TRBV4-2 with TRBJ2-5; TRBD2 matches at 8 bases. The sequence derives from a man aged 25-45 years who received the YFV17D yellow fever vaccine. CDR3 DNA sequence: TGTGCCAGCAGCCAAGATTTGAGCGGGAGTCGGGAGACCCAGTACTTC. The encoded protein is CASSQDLSGSRETQYF.